This T cell receptor (beta chain) comes out of a study of regulatory T cells in long-lasting Graves disease. Overall study results and limits: The number of shared public clonotypes was higher in persistent patients (2,741) than new patients (around 960). Persistent disease favored TRBV28, TRBJ1-2 and TRBJ2-5. Accuracy may have suffered from the small sample size.

The TCR beta library used iRepertoire HTBI primers with Arm-PCR amplification of CDR3. TCRdb re-derived calls from the multiplex PCR reads in MiXCR, one entry per CDR3 protein. This sample has roughly 450,000 distinct CDR3 sequences; less than 25% occur once, and the top ten carry less than 9%. This clonotype appeared a few times. Its cognate antigen is unknown. The time point denotes: persistent/refractory GD, antithyroid drugs over 5 years with positive TRAb. Extracted RNA from PBMCs served as the source of the TCR library. CDR3 length equals 12 residues. Germline V gene sequence: CDR1 SQVTM, CDR2 ANQGSEA. V dropped 7 bases and J dropped 2 bases, with 11 bases sitting between them.

Material: peripheral blood mononuclear cells (PBMCs), obtained when the disease was refractory, from a patient treated with antithyroid drugs. The TCR sequence derives from a female donor with Graves disease. The J gene is TRBJ1-2, the V gene TRBV29-1; D is ambiguous. The CDR3 here is CSDFRTNYGYTF. In DNA form, the CDR3 reads TGCAGCGACTTCCGGACCAACTATGGCTACACCTTC.